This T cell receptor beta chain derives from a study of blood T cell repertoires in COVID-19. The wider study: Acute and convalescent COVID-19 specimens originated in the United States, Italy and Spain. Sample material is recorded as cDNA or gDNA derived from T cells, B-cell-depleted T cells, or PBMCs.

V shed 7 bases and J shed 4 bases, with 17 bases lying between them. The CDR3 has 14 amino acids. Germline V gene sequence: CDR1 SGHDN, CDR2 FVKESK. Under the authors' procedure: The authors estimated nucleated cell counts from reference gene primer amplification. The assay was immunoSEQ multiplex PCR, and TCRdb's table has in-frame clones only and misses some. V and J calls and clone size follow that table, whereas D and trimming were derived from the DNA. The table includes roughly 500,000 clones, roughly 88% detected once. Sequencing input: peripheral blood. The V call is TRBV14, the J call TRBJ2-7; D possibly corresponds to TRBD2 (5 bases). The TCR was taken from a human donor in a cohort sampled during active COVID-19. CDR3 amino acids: CASTPRAGGYEQYF. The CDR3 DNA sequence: TGTGCCAGCACCCCGCGGGCGGGTGGTTACGAGCAGTACTTC.